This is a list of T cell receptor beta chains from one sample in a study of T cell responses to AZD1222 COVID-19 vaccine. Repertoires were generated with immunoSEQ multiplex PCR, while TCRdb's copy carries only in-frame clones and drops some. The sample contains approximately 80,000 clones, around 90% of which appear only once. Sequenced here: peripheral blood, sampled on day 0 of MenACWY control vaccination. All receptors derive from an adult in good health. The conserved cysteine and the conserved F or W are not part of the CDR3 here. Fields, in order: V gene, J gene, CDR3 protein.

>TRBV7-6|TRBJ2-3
ASSLRGGLTDTQY
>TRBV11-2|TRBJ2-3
ASSLGRGGGTDTQY
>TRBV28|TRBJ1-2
ASTSGANYGYT
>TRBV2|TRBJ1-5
ASSEALRRNQPQH
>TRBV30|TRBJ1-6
AWSDGTYNSPLH
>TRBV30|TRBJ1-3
AWRKDRYHTIY
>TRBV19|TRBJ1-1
ASSIEVPGQGKNTEAF
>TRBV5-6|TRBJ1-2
ASSPRTGEFSNYGYT
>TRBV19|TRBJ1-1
ASSIVGTEQSEAF
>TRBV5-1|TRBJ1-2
ASSLEAAYGYT
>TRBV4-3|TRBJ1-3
ASSQETGAGNTIY
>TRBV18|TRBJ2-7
ASSRGQGTYEQY
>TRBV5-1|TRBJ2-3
ASSPKRGGTDTQY
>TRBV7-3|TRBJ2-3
ASSGTGGADTQY